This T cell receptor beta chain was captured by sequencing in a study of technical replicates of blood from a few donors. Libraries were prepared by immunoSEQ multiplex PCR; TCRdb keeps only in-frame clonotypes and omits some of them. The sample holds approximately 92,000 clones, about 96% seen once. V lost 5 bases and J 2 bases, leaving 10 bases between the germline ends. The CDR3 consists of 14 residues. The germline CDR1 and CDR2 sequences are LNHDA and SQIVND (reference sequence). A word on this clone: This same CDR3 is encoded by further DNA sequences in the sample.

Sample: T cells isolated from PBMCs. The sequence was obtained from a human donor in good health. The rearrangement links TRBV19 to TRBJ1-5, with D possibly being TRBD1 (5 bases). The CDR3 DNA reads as TGTGCCAGTAGTTGGGGCCGGGGCAATCAGCCCCAGCATTTT. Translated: CASSWGRGNQPQHF.